This T cell receptor (beta chain) was observed in a study of blood T cell repertoires in COVID-19. About the study: Samples of COVID-19 (acute and convalescent) were obtained from the United States, Italy and Spain. The cDNA or gDNA used as material had been derived from T cells, B-cell-depleted T cells, or PBMCs.

In the original analysis: Amplification of reference gene primers provided the estimated nucleated cell counts. The table came from immunoSEQ multiplex PCR; TCRdb's copy has only in-frame clones and leaves some out. That table furnishes V, J and clone size, whereas the DNA furnished D and trimming. This table holds about 420,000 clones, roughly 90% found once. The CDR3 runs to 18 residues. Germline loops: CDR1 SEHNR, CDR2 FQNEAQ (reference sequence). The junction had 4 bases not matched to a gene; V was cut back by 3 bases and J by 0 bases. Seattle patient enrollment occurred during active infection, with longitudinal follow-up thereafter.

This rearrangement joins TRBV7-9 to TRBJ2-4; 14 nucleotides agree with TRBD2. This receptor was taken from a man younger than 35 with COVID-19, enrolled during active disease. Source material: peripheral blood. CDR3 coding DNA: TGTGCCAGCAGCTTCGGGACTAGCGGGAGACAAGCCAAAAACATTCAGTACTTC. It translates to CASSFGTSGRQAKNIQYF.